The 30 T cell receptor beta chains below were found in one sample sequenced in a study of CD8 T cells in Susac syndrome. The RNA, roughly 0.5 to 1 ug, was put through reverse transcription using random hexamers. TCRdb analysed the immunoSEQ multiplex PCR reads with MiXCR anew, one entry per CDR3 protein. The data hold approximately 130,000 distinct CDR3 sequences, with 94% observed a single time. Material for sequencing was CD4+ T cells from PBMCs. All receptors derive from a human donor in good health.

The rearrangement links TRBV24-1 to TRBJ2-1, with D possibly being TRBD1 (6 bases). Between the trimmed V and J ends, which lost 4 bases and 10 bases, there was a span of 10 bases. The CDR3 has 12 amino acids. Germline V gene sequence: CDR1 KGHDR, CDR2 SFDVKD. CDR3 coding DNA: TGTGCCACCAGTGACACCGGGACAGAGCAGTTCTTC. Translated, it gives CATSDTGTEQFF.

The chain couples TRBV3-1 to TRBJ2-3, with TRBD2 matching 10 bases. Germline CDR1 is LGHDT and CDR2 is YNNKEL (reference sequence). V dropped 8 bases and J dropped 2; count of bases not matched to a gene: 7. The CDR3 loop spans 15 amino acids. DNA for the CDR3: TGTGCCAGCCGGGCAGCGGGAGGGATCACAGATACGCAGTATTTT. Residues: CASRAAGGITDTQYF.

The chain employs TRBV7-8 and TRBJ2-4; D gene uncertain. The ends were cut back, 2 bases at V and 9 bases at J, with 17 bases in the middle. Germline V CDR1 and CDR2: SGHVS, FQNEAQ. The CDR3 spans 15 residues. This CDR3 reads CASSLTGQAIGIQYF. CDR3 sequence (DNA): TGTGCCAGCAGCTTAACGGGTCAGGCAATCGGCATTCAGTACTTC.

This chain uses TRBV3-1 with TRBJ2-7; a possible D gene is TRBD1 (6 bases). CDR1 LGHDT and CDR2 YNNKEL come from the germline V gene (reference sequence). The CDR3 is 12 residues long. With 4 bases removed from V and 2 bases from J, the gap between germline ends came to 6 bases. CDR3 in amino acids: CASSRDTYEQYF. In DNA form, the CDR3 reads TGTGCCAGCAGCCGGGACACCTACGAGCAGTACTTC.

This sequence joins TRBV30 and TRBJ1-6, with 8 bases matching TRBD1. The CDR3 extends over 14 amino acids. The J segment lost 7 bases and the V segment lost 2 bases, leaving 4 bases of the junction unmatched. The germline gives CDR1 GTSNPN, CDR2 SVGIG (reference sequence). CDR3 in DNA: TGTGCCTGGAGTCCCTGGACAGGGAATTCACCCCTCCACTTT. It encodes CAWSPWTGNSPLHF.

The chain joins TRBV4-1 to TRBJ1-5, with D possibly TRBD1 on 6 matching bases. This CDR3 is built from 15 residues. Germline V CDR1 and CDR2: MGHRA, YSYEKL. Deletions cut 4 bases from V and 2 bases from J, with 12 bases between. This CDR3 is CASSPDAGGNQPQHF. CDR3 nucleotides: TGCGCCAGCAGCCCGGACGCAGGGGGCAATCAGCCCCAGCATTTT.

J is TRBJ1-1 and V is TRBV29-1; TRBD1 agrees at 7 bases. This CDR3 spans 15 amino acids. CDR1 and CDR2 (germline): SQVTM, ANQGSEA. Trimming took 6 bases from V and 0 from J; bases not matched to a gene: 10. As DNA, the CDR3 is TGCAGCGTCGCTCGGGACAGTACTCTGAACACTGAAGCTTTCTTT. This sequence encodes CSVARDSTLNTEAFF.

This chain joins TRBV20-1 and TRBJ2-4; 9 bases agree with TRBD2. Germline V lookup: CDR1 DFQATT, CDR2 SNEGSKA (reference sequence). The V and J ends lost 6 bases and 0 bases, in that order; junction bases with no gene match: 18. This CDR3 region has 19 residues. In nucleotides, the CDR3 is TGCAGTGCCATAAGACCGGGACTAGCACTCTCTGTAGCCAAAAACATTCAGTACTTC. Translation gives CSAIRPGLALSVAKNIQYF.

The chain has TRBV30 and TRBJ2-1; tentative D call: TRBD1 (6 bases). V was shortened by 3 bases and J by 5 bases, with 17 bases between the two germline ends. The CDR3 sequence is 15 residues long. CDR1 is GTSNPN and CDR2 is SVGIG in the germline V gene (reference sequence). The CDR3 DNA follows: TGTGCCTGGAGGGAGACAGGAAGAAGTAACAATGAGCAGTTCTTC. This codes for CAWRETGRSNNEQFF.

This clonotype is a singleton in its sample. The chain is built from TRBV6-5 and TRBJ2-7; D is unclear. V lost 6 bases to trimming and J lost 9 bases, with 12 bases between them. The CDR3 covers 11 residues. CDR1 MNHEY and CDR2 SVGAGI come from the germline V gene. CDR3 bases: TGTGCCAGCAGAGACGGTCTACGGCAGTACTTC. This codes for CASRDGLRQYF.

V and J are TRBV7-2 and TRBJ2-7; TRBD2 aligns across 7 bases. The CDR3 is 13 residues long. Germline CDR1 is SGHTA and CDR2 is FQGNSA. V shed 4 bases, J shed 6 bases, and the junction held 6 bases outside the gene matches. CDR3 coding DNA: TGTGCCAGCAGCTCCGGACTAGTTGGCGAGCAGTACTTC. Encoded protein: CASSSGLVGEQYF.

The chain carries TRBV12-3 or TRBV12-4 and TRBJ2-4, with 10 nucleotides matching TRBD2. V was pared by 4 bases and J by 8 bases, with 5 bases of the junction left unmatched. There are 14 residues in the CDR3. The CDR3 loop reads CASSSSGRVDIQYF. CDR3 sequence (DNA): TGTGCCAGCAGTTCCAGCGGGAGGGTTGACATTCAGTACTTC.

This clonotype was seen a single time. The chain links TRBV30 to TRBJ1-1; D remains unclear. The germline V gene encodes CDR1 GTSNPN and CDR2 SVGIG (reference sequence). This CDR3 has 14 residues. Between the trimmed V and J ends, which lost 2 bases and 2 bases, there was a span of 12 bases. In DNA, the CDR3 is TGTGCCTGGAGTCGGGCCTCCCTCAACACTGAAGCTTTCTTT. It is translated as CAWSRASLNTEAFF.

CDR3 bases: TGTGCCAGCAGCCAGTTCGTCGGGAACACCATATATTTT. Translation: CASSQFVGNTIYF. This chain links TRBV14 with TRBJ1-3; D is undetermined. The germline V gene encodes CDR1 SGHDN and CDR2 FVKESK. This CDR3 is built from 13 residues. Between the trimmed V and J ends, which lost 3 bases and 7 bases, there was a span of 10 bases.

J is TRBJ2-7 and V is TRBV30; the match to TRBD1 covers 7 bases. Looked up from germline, CDR1 is GTSNPN and CDR2 is SVGIG (reference sequence). The ends lost 1 base at V and 2 bases at J; junction bases unmatched: 11. This CDR3 has 16 residues. This CDR3 reads CAWSDPRTGKTYEQYF. The CDR3 bases are TGTGCCTGGAGTGATCCTCGGACAGGCAAAACCTACGAGCAGTACTTC.

The chain carries TRBV7-9 and TRBJ2-1; D possibly corresponds to TRBD1 (5 bases). Germline CDR1 and CDR2: SEHNR and FQNEAQ (reference sequence). The CDR3 contains 16 residues. V dropped 2 bases and J dropped 6 bases, with 17 bases sitting between them. The CDR3 nucleotides read TGTGCCAGCAGCTTACCCATCGGACAAGGTCCCAATGAGCAGTTCTTC. Translated: CASSLPIGQGPNEQFF.

The chain couples TRBV3-1 to TRBJ1-2; 8 bases fit TRBD1. The length of the CDR3 is 15 residues. Germline lookup yields CDR1 LGHDT and CDR2 YNNKEL (reference sequence). J gave up 6 bases and V 4 bases, and 10 bases lay outside the gene matches. The CDR3 protein is CASSLPRGQEDGYTF. CDR3 bases: TGTGCCAGCAGCCTTCCCCGGGGACAGGAGGATGGCTACACCTTC.

The chain's CDR3 is CASSLGPSGANVLTF. The CDR3 region has the DNA TGCGCCAGCAGTCTTGGCCCTTCTGGGGCCAACGTCCTGACTTTC. The chain uses TRBV5-1 and TRBJ2-6, with D unclear. This CDR3 region has 15 residues. The V and J ends lost 5 bases and 1 base respectively, with 10 bases between them. Per germline, CDR1 SGHRS and CDR2 YFSETQ.

This chain's CDR3 is CASSLASGLGDNEQFF. The DNA for the CDR3 is TGTGCCAGCAGCTTAGCCTCGGGACTAGGGGACAATGAGCAGTTCTTC. The rearrangement joins TRBV13 to TRBJ2-1, with 8 bases that match TRBD2. This CDR3 region has 16 residues. Per the germline V gene, CDR1 is PRHDT and CDR2 is FYEKMQ (reference sequence). V was pared by 1 base and J by 5 bases, with 7 bases of the junction left unmatched. Supplemented by reference TRBV13 and TRBJ2-1, the full variable domain reads AAGVIQSPRHLIKEKRETATLKCYPIPRHDTVYWYQQGPGQDPQFLISFYEKMQSDKGSIPDRFSAQQFSDYHSELNMSSLELGDSALYFCASSLASGLGDNEQFFGPGTRLTVL.

J is TRBJ2-1 and V is TRBV20-1; D is uncertain. Germline loops: CDR1 DFQATT, CDR2 SNEGSKA (reference sequence). Trimming shortened V by 1 base and J by 6 bases, and 13 bases separated the two germline ends. The CDR3 is 14 residues long. CDR3 sequence reads: CSARVLESLNEQFF. The CDR3 DNA reads as TGCAGTGCTAGAGTTCTAGAATCCCTCAATGAGCAGTTCTTC.

V and J are TRBV2 and TRBJ1-2; unclear D gene. Looked up from germline, CDR1 is SNHLY and CDR2 is FYNNEI. Trimming removed 6 bases at V and 8 bases at J, with 22 bases between. There are 15 residues in the CDR3. As DNA, the CDR3 is TGTGCCAGCAGCTCCGAGGGTTCCTCCTGGGGAGGCTACACCTTC. It translates to CASSSEGSSWGGYTF. The variable domain in full, completed from reference TRBV2 and TRBJ1-2, reads EPEVTQTPSHQVTQMGQEVILRCVPISNHLYFYWYRQILGQKVEFLVSFYNNEISEKSEIFDDQFSVERPDGSNFTLKIRSTKLEDSAMYFCASSSEGSSWGGYTFGSGTRLTVV.

This rearrangement joins TRBV6-6 to TRBJ1-2; D might be TRBD1 (5 bases). With 8 bases removed from V and 6 bases from J, the gap between germline ends came to 16 bases. This CDR3 is 13 amino acids long. Germline values: CDR1 MNHNY, CDR2 SVGAGI (reference sequence). CDR3 in DNA: TGTGCCAGCGTATCGACAGTGGGTAATGGCTACACCTTC. Translated: CASVSTVGNGYTF.

This chain links TRBV5-4 with TRBJ2-3; D possibly corresponds to TRBD1 (5 bases). Trimming pared 4 bases from V and 7 bases from J, leaving 25 bases between. CDR3 length: 17 residues. From germline, CDR1 is SGHNT and CDR2 YYREEE (reference sequence). The CDR3 DNA is TGTGCCAGCAGCACTGGCCTGGTTCAGGGAATGATTCATACGCAGTATTTT. Translated, it gives CASSTGLVQGMIHTQYF.

The gene calls are TRBV27 and TRBJ2-6; 11 nucleotides line up with TRBD2. This CDR3 is 22 amino acids long. The J segment lost 0 bases and the V segment lost 3 bases, leaving 16 bases of the junction unmatched. Germline V gene data show CDR1 as MNHEY and CDR2 as SMNVEV (reference sequence). CDR3 DNA sequence: TGTGCCAGCAGTTTTCGATTGACTAGCGGGAATGTCAAACACTCTGGGGCCAACGTCCTGACTTTC. As protein: CASSFRLTSGNVKHSGANVLTF. The full variable domain, rest sourced from reference TRBV27 and TRBJ2-6, is EAQVTQNPRYLITVTGKKLTVTCSQNMNHEYMSWYRQDPGLGLRQIYYSMNVEVTDKGDVPEGYKVSRKEKRNFPLILESPSPNQTSLYFCASSFRLTSGNVKHSGANVLTFGAGSRLTVL.

The chain uses TRBV6-2 or TRBV6-3 and TRBJ2-5; possible D gene TRBD1, 6 bases. The CDR3 loop spans 13 amino acids. V lost 6 bases to trimming and J lost 5 bases, with 13 bases between them. Germline loops: CDR1 MNHEY, CDR2 SVGEGT. DNA for the CDR3: TGTGCCAGCAGACCAAGGGGGTCGGAGACCCAGTACTTC. Its protein is CASRPRGSETQYF.

The chain joins TRBV20-1 to TRBJ2-5, with 9 bases identical to TRBD2. This CDR3 region has 15 residues. Germline V CDR1 and CDR2: DFQATT, SNEGSKA (reference sequence). The ends lost 5 bases at V and 1 base at J; junction bases unmatched: 8. The chain's CDR3 is CSAAPTSGFQETQYF. The CDR3 region has the DNA TGCAGTGCTGCTCCCACTAGCGGGTTCCAAGAGACCCAGTACTTC.

The rearrangement uses TRBV5-1 and TRBJ2-1; 8 positions agree with TRBD1. The CDR3 is 14 residues long. Germline loops: CDR1 SGHRS, CDR2 YFSETQ. With 4 bases clipped from V and 0 bases from J, the junction kept 0 bases outside the gene matches. This CDR3 reads CASSTGGSYNEQFF. The CDR3, as DNA: TGCGCCAGCAGCACAGGGGGCTCCTACAATGAGCAGTTCTTC.

The table lists this clonotype with a count of one. The chain combines TRBV20-1 with TRBJ2-7, with 10 nucleotides matching TRBD2. This CDR3 spans 18 amino acids. The V and J ends lost 6 bases and 2 bases, in that order; junction bases with no gene match: 19. Germline CDR1 reads DFQATT; CDR2 reads SNEGSKA (reference sequence). The CDR3 DNA reads TGCAGTGCCGCCCGGGCTAGCGGGAGTCTCGCGTCTACCTACGAGCAGTACTTC. Translation: CSAARASGSLASTYEQYF.

The J gene is TRBJ2-5, the V gene TRBV20-1; 12 bases align to TRBD2. The germline V gene has CDR1 DFQATT and CDR2 SNEGSKA (reference sequence). V shed 7 bases, J shed 2 bases, and the junction held 8 bases outside the gene matches. The CDR3 totals 15 residues. The DNA for the CDR3 is TGCAGTGTCCAATTGACTAGCGGGAGACAAGAGACCCAGTACTTC. The encoded protein is CSVQLTSGRQETQYF.

J is TRBJ1-4 and V is TRBV10-3, with D perhaps TRBD1 (5 bases). The CDR3 spans 17 residues. Per the germline V gene, CDR1 is ENHRY and CDR2 is SYGVKD. V was clipped by 3 bases and J by 10 bases, with 24 bases between them. DNA for the CDR3: TGTGCCATCAGTGAAGGAAGCACCGGGACCTTGAGCCCAAAACTGTTTTTT. It is translated as CAISEGSTGTLSPKLFF.